These 29 T cell receptor beta chains were all obtained from the same sample, sequenced in a study of blood T cell repertoires in COVID-19. Profiling relied on immunoSEQ multiplex PCR, and the TCRdb table lists in-frame clones only, not all of them. The sample yields about 81,000 clones, roughly nine tenths seen once. Input material: peripheral blood. These receptors all stem from a woman aged 45-60 years in a cohort sampled during active COVID-19.

This chain connects TRBV19 to TRBJ2-1; perhaps TRBD2 as D (5 bases). Trimming took 0 bases from V and 4 from J, leaving 7 bases between them. CDR3 length equals 14 residues. Germline loops: CDR1 LNHDA, CDR2 SQIVND (reference sequence). This chain's CDR3 is CASSIDRGYNEQFF. As DNA, the CDR3 is TGTGCCAGTAGTATAGATCGGGGATACAATGAGCAGTTCTTC.

This clone appeared once. The chain couples TRBV5-1 to TRBJ2-5, with D tentatively TRBD1 (6 bases). This CDR3 region has 14 residues. Germline CDR1 and CDR2: SGHRS and YFSETQ. V gave up 2 bases and J gave up 3 bases, with 11 bases separating them. CDR3 sequence (DNA): TGCGCCAGCAGCTTAACCGGGACAAAAGAGACCCAGTACTTC. Amino acid sequence: CASSLTGTKETQYF. The full variable domain, in which reference TRBV5-1 and TRBJ2-5 provide the parts outside the CDR3, is KAGVTQTPRYLIKTRGQQVTLSCSPISGHRSVSWYQQTPGQGLQFLFEYFSETQRNKGNFPGRFSGRQFSNSRSEMNVSTLELGDSALYLCASSLTGTKETQYFGPGTRLLVL.

The rearrangement joins TRBV12-3 or TRBV12-4 to TRBJ1-5; 8 bases line up with TRBD1. There are 12 residues in the CDR3. V gave up 6 bases and J gave up 7 bases; unmatched junction bases: 2. Here the CDR3 reads CASSQGAQPQHF. The CDR3 bases are TGTGCCAGCAGCCAGGGGGCGCAGCCCCAGCATTTT.

The chain employs TRBV2 and TRBJ2-1, with TRBD2 identical over 9 bases. The length of the CDR3 is 18 residues. Germline CDR1 and CDR2: SNHLY and FYNNEI. V gave up 6 bases and J gave up 1 base; unmatched junction bases: 13. The CDR3, as DNA: TGTGCCAGCAGCTTCATAGCGGGAGAGTCGGCGTCCTACAATGAGCAGTTCTTC. Encoded protein: CASSFIAGESASYNEQFF.

This sequence joins TRBV28 and TRBJ2-1, with a weak D call TRBD2 (6 bases). CDR1 and CDR2 from the germline V gene are MDHEN and SYDVKM. The CDR3 is 14 residues long. V shed 6 bases and J shed 6 bases, with 15 bases lying between them. The DNA of the CDR3 is TGTGCCAGCAGATCCGGGACTTTCACCAATGAGCAGTTCTTC. Encoded protein: CASRSGTFTNEQFF.

The CDR3 sequence: CASSYSQGSFSYEQYF. The CDR3 coding sequence is TGTGCCAGCAGTTACTCGCAGGGATCTTTCTCCTACGAGCAGTACTTC. The gene calls are TRBV6-5 and TRBJ2-7, with D possibly TRBD1 on 5 matching bases. There are 16 residues in the CDR3. Deletions cut 0 bases from V and 0 bases from J, with 12 bases between. CDR1 is MNHEY and CDR2 is SVGAGI in the germline V gene.

The chain combines TRBV7-9 with TRBJ2-5; D uncertain. Germline V CDR1 and CDR2: SEHNR, FQNEAQ (reference sequence). The CDR3 has 16 amino acids. V was clipped by 1 base and J by 0 bases, with 12 bases between them. Here the CDR3 reads CASSLGSLSYQETQYF. The CDR3 coding sequence is TGTGCCAGCAGCTTAGGGTCATTGAGCTACCAAGAGACCCAGTACTTC.

The rearrangement uses TRBV7-8 and TRBJ2-1; tentative D call: TRBD2 (6 bases). The CDR3 contains 15 residues. The germline CDR1 and CDR2 sequences are SGHVS and FQNEAQ. Between the trimmed V and J ends, which lost 2 bases and 2 bases, there was a span of 10 bases. CDR3 DNA sequence: TGTGCCAGCAGCTTATTAGCGGAGGCCTACAATGAGCAGTTCTTC. Translation: CASSLLAEAYNEQFF.

This rearrangement joins TRBV29-1 to TRBJ1-5; maybe TRBD1 (6 bases). V was clipped by 5 bases and J by 2 bases, with 10 bases between them. There are 13 residues in the CDR3. Germline V gives CDR1 SQVTM, CDR2 ANQGSEA. The CDR3 DNA reads TGCAGCGTTCAGTCAGGGGGCAATCAGCCCCAGCATTTT. It is translated as CSVQSGGNQPQHF.

V usage is TRBV28 and J usage is TRBJ2-5; 7 nucleotides agree with TRBD2. The CDR3 runs to 14 residues. CDR1 is MDHEN, CDR2 SYDVKM, per germline. Trimming cost V 8 bases and J 0 bases; bases outside gene matches: 6. CDR3 sequence (DNA): TGTGCCAGCTCCGGGACTAACGACCAAGAGACCCAGTACTTC. Its protein product is CASSGTNDQETQYF.

CDR3 nucleotides: TGTGCCAGCAGCTTAGAAGGGACACGAACCTACGAGCAGTACTTC. This codes for CASSLEGTRTYEQYF. The V and J genes are TRBV7-3 and TRBJ2-7; tentatively, D is TRBD1 (6 bases). V lost 2 bases to trimming and J lost 2 bases, with 13 bases between them. There are 15 residues in the CDR3. The germline gives CDR1 SGHTA, CDR2 FQGTGA.

This chain links TRBV19 with TRBJ1-4; the match to TRBD1 covers 7 bases. V shed 6 bases, J shed 10 bases, and the junction held 20 bases outside the gene matches. This CDR3 has 17 amino acids. Germline lookup yields CDR1 LNHDA and CDR2 SQIVND (reference sequence). The CDR3, as DNA: TGTGCCAGTAGCCCTACCATCGGGGCAGGGGGATTCGTAAAACTGTTTTTT. As protein: CASSPTIGAGGFVKLFF.

J is TRBJ2-7 and V is TRBV10-3; 7 bases map to TRBD2. The CDR3 length is 12 residues. V was pared by 8 bases and J by 3 bases, with 4 bases of the junction left unmatched. The germline gives CDR1 ENHRY, CDR2 SYGVKD. The CDR3 DNA follows: TGTGCCATCCGGGGCGGGGGCTACGAGCAGTACTTC. Residues: CAIRGGGYEQYF.

The V gene is TRBV19, the J gene TRBJ2-7, with 10 bases matching TRBD2. V was clipped by 5 bases and J by 3 bases; unmatched bases: 4. Germline V gene lookup returns CDR1 LNHDA and CDR2 SQIVND (reference sequence). The CDR3 is 14 amino acids. The CDR3 DNA follows: TGTGCCAGTAGTCAAGCGGGAGGGTTCTACGAGCAGTACTTC. It translates to CASSQAGGFYEQYF.

This clone was observed a single time. This chain connects TRBV28 to TRBJ1-3; TRBD1 aligns across 8 bases. Germline loops: CDR1 MDHEN, CDR2 SYDVKM. The CDR3 spans 14 residues. The V gene end was trimmed by 3 bases and the J gene end by 7 bases; junction bases not matched to a gene: 5. The CDR3 DNA reads TGTGCCAGCAGTTTCCTCAACAGGGGGAACACCATATATTTT. Encoded protein: CASSFLNRGNTIYF.

The chain links TRBV11-3 to TRBJ2-2; perhaps D is TRBD1 or TRBD2 (5 bases each). Germline-derived CDR1 and CDR2 are SGHNT and YENEEA. V lost 4 bases, J lost 1 base, and 10 bases lay in between. This CDR3 region has 15 residues. CDR3 residues: CASSSEGLNTGELFF. CDR3 in DNA: TGTGCCAGCAGCTCAGAGGGGCTGAACACCGGGGAGCTGTTTTTT.

For this clone: One junction end does not reproduce the germline sequence, and a read error may be involved. V is TRBV7-7 and J is TRBJ2-7; 10 bases fit TRBD1. This CDR3 is built from 13 residues. Germline CDR1 reads SSHAT; CDR2 reads FNYEAQ (reference sequence). In DNA, the CDR3 is TGTGCTAGCAGCACGGACAGGGGGGGCGAGCAGTACTTC. It is translated as CASSTDRGGEQYF.

This chain connects TRBV28 to TRBJ1-5; 11 bases are shared with TRBD1. The CDR3 is made up of 17 amino acids. The V gene's germline CDR1 is MDHEN and CDR2 SYDVKM. With 4 bases clipped from V and 7 bases from J, the junction kept 12 bases outside the gene matches. CDR3 loop: CASSSPGQGGGGQPQHF. DNA of the CDR3: TGTGCCAGCAGTTCACCGGGACAGGGGGGAGGTGGGCAGCCCCAGCATTTT.

The chain carries TRBV19 and TRBJ1-5; D uncertain. This CDR3 region has 14 residues. The germline V gene encodes CDR1 LNHDA and CDR2 SQIVND (reference sequence). Trimming shortened V by 8 bases and J by 0 bases, and 11 bases separated the two germline ends. CDR3 coding DNA: TGTGCCAGTGGTCGAGGGAATAGCAATCAGCCCCAGCATTTT. This codes for CASGRGNSNQPQHF.

This clone was counted a few times. V and J are TRBV6-5 and TRBJ1-1, with D perhaps TRBD1 (6 bases). This CDR3 region has 14 residues. V was cut by 6 bases and J by 1 base, with 12 bases left in between. The germline V gene has CDR1 MNHEY and CDR2 SVGAGI. The CDR3 loop reads CASSRGQRNTEAFF. The CDR3 nucleotides are TGTGCCAGCAGCCGGGGACAACGGAACACTGAAGCTTTCTTT.

The V gene is TRBV3-1 (or the pseudogene TRBV3-2), the J gene TRBJ2-1; D remains unclear. Trimming cost V 4 bases and J 5 bases, with 12 bases left between them. Germline V gene lookup returns CDR1 LGHDT and CDR2 YNNKEL (reference sequence). CDR3 size: 14 residues. CDR3 sequence: CASSPASFNNEQFF. In DNA, the CDR3 is TGTGCCAGCAGCCCCGCGAGCTTCAACAATGAGCAGTTCTTC.

This chain joins TRBV6-5 and TRBJ2-2, with D hard to call. There are 13 residues in the CDR3. Germline CDR1 reads MNHEY; CDR2 reads SVGAGI. V dropped 5 bases and J dropped 2 bases, with 6 bases sitting between them. CDR3 in amino acids: CASSQFNTGELFF. The CDR3 DNA reads as TGTGCCAGCAGTCAATTTAACACCGGGGAGCTGTTTTTT.

This chain joins TRBV19 and TRBJ2-7; weak D call: TRBD2 (6 bases). Germline loops: CDR1 LNHDA, CDR2 SQIVND (reference sequence). Trimming shortened V by 5 bases and J by 7 bases, and 9 bases separated the two germline ends. CDR3 length: 11 residues. CDR3 region: CASSSRGEQYF. DNA for the CDR3: TGTGCCAGTAGTTCCCGGGGGGAGCAGTACTTC.

V usage is TRBV7-8 and J usage is TRBJ1-2; no reliable D call. Trimming removed 5 bases at V and 1 base at J, with 8 bases between. CDR3 length: 13 amino acids. Germline V gene data show CDR1 as SGHVS and CDR2 as FQNEAQ. Written as DNA, the CDR3 is TGTGCCAGCAGCCCTCGGGGTAACTATGGCTACACCTTC. It translates to CASSPRGNYGYTF.

This chain connects TRBV4-1 to TRBJ2-2; D is possibly TRBD1 (5 bases). The CDR3 is made up of 14 amino acids. V was shortened by 1 base and J by 6 bases, with 9 bases between the two germline ends. Germline loops: CDR1 MGHRA, CDR2 YSYEKL. The chain's CDR3 is CASSQGSRAGELFF. For the CDR3, the DNA is TGCGCCAGCAGCCAAGGGTCCAGGGCCGGGGAGCTGTTTTTT.

The V and J genes are TRBV4-1 and TRBJ2-5; 11 bases map to TRBD1. V trimming: 4 bases; J trimming: 5 bases; junction bases outside the gene matches: 9. Per the germline V gene, CDR1 is MGHRA and CDR2 is YSYEKL. The CDR3 is 16 amino acids. CDR3 coding DNA: TGCGCCAGCAGCCGCCTGCCGGGACAGGGGGTTGAGACCCAGTACTTC. It translates to CASSRLPGQGVETQYF.

This chain uses TRBV6-6 with TRBJ1-2; a possible D gene is TRBD1 (5 bases). In germline, CDR1 is MNHNY, CDR2 SVGAGI (reference sequence). This CDR3 contains 14 residues. V shed 5 bases and J shed 1 base, with 11 bases lying between them. The chain's CDR3 is CASSPAQGNYGYTF. The CDR3 DNA is TGTGCCAGCAGTCCGGCCCAGGGTAACTATGGCTACACCTTC.

The chain recombines TRBV3-1 (or the pseudogene TRBV3-2) with TRBJ2-1, with 11 nucleotides matching TRBD2. This CDR3 contains 17 residues. Trimming removed 4 bases from V and 5 bases from J; junction bases left unmatched: 10. The V gene's germline CDR1 is LGHDT and CDR2 YNNKEL (reference sequence). The CDR3 nucleotides read TGTGCCAGCAGCCGTCTCCCGACTAGCGGGATCAACAATGAGCAGTTCTTC. Its translation: CASSRLPTSGINNEQFF.

In this sample, this clone turned up a few times. V gene TRBV6-6 combines with J gene TRBJ1-4, with a possible D match to TRBD1 (6 bases). V lost 2 bases, J lost 0 bases, and 10 bases lay in between. The CDR3 is made up of 16 amino acids. Looked up from germline, CDR1 is MNHNY and CDR2 is SVGAGI (reference sequence). As DNA, the CDR3 is TGTGCCAGCAGTTACGGACAGACTGCAACTAATGAAAAACTGTTTTTT. This sequence encodes CASSYGQTATNEKLFF.